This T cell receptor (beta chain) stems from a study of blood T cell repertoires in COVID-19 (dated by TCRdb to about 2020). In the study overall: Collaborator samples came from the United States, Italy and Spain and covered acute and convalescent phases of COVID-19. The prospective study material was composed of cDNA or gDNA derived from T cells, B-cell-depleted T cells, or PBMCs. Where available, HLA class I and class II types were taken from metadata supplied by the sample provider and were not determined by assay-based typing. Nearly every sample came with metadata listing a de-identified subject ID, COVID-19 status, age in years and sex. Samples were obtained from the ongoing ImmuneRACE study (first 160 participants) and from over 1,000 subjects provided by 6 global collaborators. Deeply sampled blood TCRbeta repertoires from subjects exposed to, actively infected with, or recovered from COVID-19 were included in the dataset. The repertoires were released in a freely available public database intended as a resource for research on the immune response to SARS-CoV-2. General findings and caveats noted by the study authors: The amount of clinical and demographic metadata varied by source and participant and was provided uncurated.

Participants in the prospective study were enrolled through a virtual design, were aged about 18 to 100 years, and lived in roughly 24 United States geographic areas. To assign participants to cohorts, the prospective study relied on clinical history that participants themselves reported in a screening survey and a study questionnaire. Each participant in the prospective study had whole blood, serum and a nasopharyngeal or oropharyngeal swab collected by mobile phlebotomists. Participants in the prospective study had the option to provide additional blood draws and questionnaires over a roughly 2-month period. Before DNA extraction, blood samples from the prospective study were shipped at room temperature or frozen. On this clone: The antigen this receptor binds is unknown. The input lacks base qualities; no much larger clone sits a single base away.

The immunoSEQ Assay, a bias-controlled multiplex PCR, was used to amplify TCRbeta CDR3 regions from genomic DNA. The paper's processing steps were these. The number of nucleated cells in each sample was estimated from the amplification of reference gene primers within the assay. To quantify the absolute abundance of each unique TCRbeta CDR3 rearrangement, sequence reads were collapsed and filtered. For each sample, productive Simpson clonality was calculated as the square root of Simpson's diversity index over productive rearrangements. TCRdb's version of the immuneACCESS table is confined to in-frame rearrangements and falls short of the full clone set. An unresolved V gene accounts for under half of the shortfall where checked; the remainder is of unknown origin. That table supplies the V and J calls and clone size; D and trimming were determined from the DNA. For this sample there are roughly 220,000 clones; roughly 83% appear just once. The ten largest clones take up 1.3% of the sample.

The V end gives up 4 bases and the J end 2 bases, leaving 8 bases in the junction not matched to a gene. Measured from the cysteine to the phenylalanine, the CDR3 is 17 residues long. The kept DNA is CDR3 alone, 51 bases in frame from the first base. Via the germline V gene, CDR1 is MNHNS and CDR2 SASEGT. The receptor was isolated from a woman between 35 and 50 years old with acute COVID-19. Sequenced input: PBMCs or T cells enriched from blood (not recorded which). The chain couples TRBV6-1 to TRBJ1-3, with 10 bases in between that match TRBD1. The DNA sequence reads TGTGCCAGCAGTGCTTGGACAGGGGGTTATCCTGGAAACACCATATATTTT. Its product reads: CASSAWTGGYPGNTIYF.